The 29 T cell receptor beta chains listed next were all sequenced from one sample in a study of cytomegalovirus exposure and HLA in healthy donors. The PCR employed 60 Vbeta primers together with 13 Jbeta primers. Produced via immunoSEQ multiplex PCR; TCRdb's table is partial and in-frame only. The table lists 130,000 or so clones. Input material: PBMCs. Receptors were obtained from a woman between 40 and 50 years old in good health and CMV-seronegative.

This sequence joins TRBV21-1 and TRBJ2-7; TRBD2 reflects the table's D call only, with no check against the DNA. TRBV21-1 is annotated as a pseudogene. This CDR3 comprises 17 residues. The CDR3 here is CASSKVRTSGRSYEQYV. The DNA for the CDR3 is TGTGCCAGCAGCAAAGTTAGGACTAGCGGGCGCTCCTACGAGCAGTACGTC.

The rearrangement links TRBV5-1 to TRBJ2-7; 7 nucleotides agree with TRBD1. The V gene end was trimmed by 2 bases and the J gene end by 7 bases; junction bases not matched to a gene: 6. The length of the CDR3 is 13 residues. Germline V gives CDR1 SGHRS, CDR2 YFSETQ. CDR3 residues: CASSLQGRGEQYF. DNA of the CDR3: TGCGCCAGCAGCTTACAGGGGAGAGGGGAGCAGTACTTC. The whole variable domain, filled in from reference TRBV5-1 and TRBJ2-7, reads KAGVTQTPRYLIKTRGQQVTLSCSPISGHRSVSWYQQTPGQGLQFLFEYFSETQRNKGNFPGRFSGRQFSNSRSEMNVSTLELGDSALYLCASSLQGRGEQYFGPGTRLTVT.

The J gene is TRBJ1-1, the V gene TRBV25-1, with D unresolved. Trimming cost V 4 bases and J 7 bases, with 7 bases left between them. The germline CDR1 and CDR2 sequences are MGHDK and SYGVNS. CDR3 length equals 11 residues. The CDR3 DNA sequence: TGTGCCAGCAGTGCGACAAATGAAGCTTTCTTT. It codes for CASSATNEAFF.

The chain employs TRBV5-1 and TRBJ2-3, with 13 bases that match TRBD2. Germline loops: CDR1 SGHRS, CDR2 YFSETQ. CDR3 length: 16 residues. After removal of 4 bases from V and 2 bases from J, the junction contained 4 bases not matched to a gene. The CDR3 reads CASSTGLAGNTDTQYF. The CDR3 nucleotides are TGCGCCAGCAGCACGGGACTAGCGGGGAACACAGATACGCAGTATTTT.

The rearrangement joins TRBV5-4 to TRBJ1-4; D remains ambiguous. CDR3 length equals 15 residues. Germline CDR1 and CDR2: SGHNT and YYREEE (reference sequence). V dropped 5 bases and J dropped 0 bases, with 11 bases sitting between them. The CDR3 DNA reads as TGTGCCAGCAGTCTCTATTCTGCAACTAATGAAAAACTGTTTTTT. Translation gives CASSLYSATNEKLFF.

This chain connects TRBV5-8 to TRBJ2-2; D remains ambiguous. Trimming shortened V by 4 bases and J by 0 bases, and 7 bases separated the two germline ends. From germline, CDR1 is SGHTS and CDR2 YDEGEE. The CDR3 contains 14 residues. CDR3 sequence (DNA): TGTGCCAGCAGCGTAGCCCCGAACACCGGGGAGCTGTTTTTT. Its translation: CASSVAPNTGELFF.

The V gene is TRBV28, the J gene TRBJ2-5, with D possibly being TRBD1 (5 bases). V dropped 2 bases and J dropped 5 bases, with 12 bases sitting between them. Germline V gene sequence: CDR1 MDHEN, CDR2 SYDVKM. The CDR3 loop spans 14 amino acids. The CDR3 sequence is CASSLRQGGETQYF. DNA for the CDR3: TGTGCCAGCAGTTTAAGGCAGGGTGGGGAGACCCAGTACTTC.

This sequence joins TRBV18 and TRBJ1-2; TRBD1 is a possible D gene (6 bases). Germline V gene lookup returns CDR1 KGHSH and CDR2 LQKENI. V dropped 2 bases and J dropped 4 bases, with 20 bases sitting between them. This CDR3 is built from 17 residues. CDR3 region: CASSPTRQALYPYGYTF. The DNA for the CDR3 is TGTGCCAGCTCACCAACGAGACAGGCCCTGTACCCCTATGGCTACACCTTC.

The V and J genes are TRBV5-1 and TRBJ2-3; D may be TRBD2 (7 bases). CDR3 length equals 15 residues. V lost 0 bases and J 6 bases, leaving 14 bases between the germline ends. Germline-derived CDR1 and CDR2 are SGHRS and YFSETQ. For the CDR3, the DNA is TGCGCCAGCAGCTTGGGAGGGGGGGGCCGGGATACGCAGTATTTT. Protein sequence: CASSLGGGGRDTQYF.

The rearrangement links TRBV25-1 to TRBJ2-5; TRBD1 might be the D (6 bases). V was shortened by 4 bases and J by 5 bases, with 17 bases between the two germline ends. The CDR3 runs 15 residues. Looked up from germline, CDR1 is MGHDK and CDR2 is SYGVNS. CDR3 sequence: CASSGRDKGKETQYF. The CDR3 DNA is TGTGCCAGCAGTGGCCGGGACAAGGGGAAGGAGACCCAGTACTTC.

The chain is built from TRBV7-2 and TRBJ2-5, with D maybe TRBD1 (7 bases). Germline-derived CDR1 and CDR2 are SGHTA and FQGNSA. The CDR3 runs 16 residues. With 1 base removed from V and 0 bases from J, the gap between germline ends came to 12 bases. CDR3: CASSLDSGGYQETQYF. For the CDR3, the DNA is TGTGCCAGCAGCTTAGACTCAGGGGGGTACCAAGAGACCCAGTACTTC.

The J gene is TRBJ1-6, the V gene TRBV5-4; the match to TRBD1 covers 11 bases. Germline V gene lookup returns CDR1 SGHNT and CDR2 YYREEE (reference sequence). With 3 bases clipped from V and 7 bases from J, the junction kept 3 bases outside the gene matches. The CDR3 contains 15 residues. CDR3 residues: CASSSGQGANSPLHF. Here the CDR3 DNA reads TGTGCCAGCAGCTCCGGACAGGGGGCGAATTCACCCCTCCACTTT.

The chain recombines TRBV2 with TRBJ2-7, with TRBD1 identical over 9 bases. The CDR3 has 14 residues. Germline V lookup: CDR1 SNHLY, CDR2 FYNNEI. V dropped 6 bases and J dropped 5; count of bases not matched to a gene: 8. This chain's CDR3 is CASSRDRALDEQYF. The CDR3 coding sequence is TGTGCCAGCAGCCGGGACAGGGCCCTCGACGAGCAGTACTTC.

This chain joins TRBV6-1 and TRBJ1-5; 9 bases fit TRBD1. The CDR3 loop spans 15 amino acids. V was pared by 7 bases and J by 3 bases, with 7 bases of the junction left unmatched. Germline CDR1 reads MNHNS; CDR2 reads SASEGT. The CDR3 DNA sequence: TGTGCCAGCATCGTCGACAGGGGGTTCAATCAGCCCCAGCATTTT. Amino acids: CASIVDRGFNQPQHF.

V gene TRBV7-2 combines with J gene TRBJ1-1, with D unclear. The germline V and J ends were trimmed by 2 bases and 8 bases, with 6 bases remaining between them. CDR1 and CDR2 from the germline V gene are SGHTA and FQGNSA. There are 11 residues in the CDR3. In DNA, the CDR3 is TGTGCCAGCAGCTTACACTCCGAAGCTTTCTTT. This gives the protein CASSLHSEAFF.

The rearrangement uses TRBV6-5 and TRBJ1-4, with D perhaps matching TRBD1 (5 bases). Trimming pared 8 bases from V and 7 bases from J, leaving 14 bases between. The CDR3 covers 13 residues. The germline gives CDR1 MNHEY, CDR2 SVGAGI. The CDR3 nucleotides are TGTGCCAGCTTTCCCTCCGGGGGTGAAAAACTGTTTTTT. It specifies CASFPSGGEKLFF.

The chain recombines TRBV7-2 with TRBJ1-1, with D possibly matching TRBD1 (5 bases). The CDR3 has 15 residues. From germline, CDR1 is SGHTA and CDR2 FQGNSA. Trimming cost V 5 bases and J 2 bases, with 15 bases left between them. CDR3 nucleotides: TGTGCCAGCAGCCCCAGGGATAGGCCAAACACTGAAGCTTTCTTT. It yields the protein CASSPRDRPNTEAFF.

The chain links TRBV5-5 to TRBJ1-5; D is perhaps TRBD1 (6 bases). V lost 5 bases, J lost 5 bases, and 14 bases lay in between. The CDR3 length is 14 residues. CDR1 and CDR2 from the germline V gene are SGHKS and YYEKEE (reference sequence). The CDR3 is CASSKGVVDQPQHF. CDR3 nucleotide sequence: TGTGCCAGCAGTAAGGGGGTAGTGGATCAGCCCCAGCATTTT.

The J gene is TRBJ1-2, the V gene TRBV28; D remains unclear. The CDR3 has 11 amino acids. Germline V gene data show CDR1 as MDHEN and CDR2 as SYDVKM. V shed 5 bases and J shed 8 bases, with 9 bases lying between them. For the CDR3, the DNA is TGTGCCAGCAGTGTAGAGAGAGGCTACACCTTC. Translated: CASSVERGYTF.

V is TRBV7-3 and J is TRBJ1-1, with a tentative D call TRBD1 (5 bases). CDR3 length equals 13 residues. The germline V and J ends were trimmed by 2 bases and 5 bases, with 9 bases remaining between them. Germline V CDR1 and CDR2: SGHTA, FQGTGA. The DNA for the CDR3 is TGTGCCAGCAGCTTACAGGGAGGTACTGAAGCTTTCTTT. Protein sequence: CASSLQGGTEAFF.

The chain links TRBV28 to TRBJ1-5; 7 nucleotides agree with TRBD1. This CDR3 is built from 15 residues. CDR1 MDHEN and CDR2 SYDVKM come from the germline V gene. The junction had 8 bases not matched to a gene; V was cut back by 5 bases and J by 4 bases. The CDR3 sequence: CASSTTGEGNQPQHF. For the CDR3, the DNA is TGTGCCAGCAGTACAACAGGGGAAGGAAATCAGCCCCAGCATTTT.

The chain has TRBV7-3 and TRBJ2-3, with D hard to call. Trimming cost V 6 bases and J 6 bases, with 13 bases left between them. CDR1 and CDR2 (germline): SGHTA, FQGTGA. The CDR3 runs to 13 residues. In DNA form, the CDR3 reads TGTGCCAGCAGTCCTAACCCCGGGGATACGCAGTATTTT. Translated, it gives CASSPNPGDTQYF. The entire variable domain, with the rest obtained from reference TRBV7-3 and TRBJ2-3, is as follows: GAGVSQTPSNKVTEKGKYVELRCDPISGHTALYWYRQSLGQGPEFLIYFQGTGAADDSGLPNDRFFAVRPEGSVSTLKIQRTERGDSAVYLCASSPNPGDTQYFGPGTRLTVL.

J is TRBJ1-3 and V is TRBV29-1, with a tentative D call TRBD1 (6 bases). Trimming took off 5 bases at V and 0 bases at J, with 11 bases between the two ends. CDR1 and CDR2 from the germline V gene are SQVTM and ANQGSEA. This CDR3 spans 14 amino acids. The DNA for the CDR3 is TGCAGCGTTTCTAAGACAGGCTCTGGAAACACCATATATTTT. It codes for CSVSKTGSGNTIYF. Full variable domain (rest looked up from reference TRBV29-1 and TRBJ1-3): SAVISQKPSRDICQRGTSLTIQCQVDSQVTMMFWYRQQPGQSLTLIATANQGSEATYESGFVIDKFPISRPNLTFSTLTVSNMSPEDSSIYLCSVSKTGSGNTIYFGEGSWLTVV.

The chain joins TRBV4-1 to TRBJ2-3; tentatively, D is TRBD2 (5 bases). The CDR3 consists of 13 residues. Per germline, CDR1 MGHRA and CDR2 YSYEKL. Trimming left V 2 bases short and J 7 bases short, with 10 bases between. The CDR3 sequence is CASSQLPGNTQYF. CDR3 in DNA: TGCGCCAGCAGCCAATTACCGGGGAATACGCAGTATTTT.

The J gene is TRBJ2-1, the V gene TRBV28, with TRBD1 matching 12 bases. Germline assignment: CDR1 MDHEN and CDR2 SYDVKM. This CDR3 has 17 residues. The trim removed 3 bases at V and 8 bases at J, leaving 11 bases unmatched. The CDR3 region has the DNA TGTGCCAGCAGTTTCTGGGACAGGGGGCTCCATATGGATGAGCAGTTCTTC. Its translation is CASSFWDRGLHMDEQFF.

The V and J genes are TRBV7-2 and TRBJ1-1; weak D call: TRBD1 (6 bases). Germline CDR1 is SGHTA and CDR2 is FQGNSA. V gave up 4 bases and J gave up 1 base, with 7 bases separating them. The CDR3 is 13 residues long. CDR3 in amino acids: CASSWTENTEAFF. Here the CDR3 DNA reads TGTGCCAGCAGCTGGACAGAGAACACTGAAGCTTTCTTT.

The V call is TRBV27, the J call TRBJ2-2; D remains unclear. Trimming took off 3 bases at V and 2 bases at J, with 7 bases between the two ends. The CDR3 contains 14 residues. Germline CDR1 MNHEY, CDR2 SMNVEV (reference sequence). The CDR3 here is CASSFEVNTGELFF. CDR3 bases: TGTGCCAGCAGTTTTGAGGTTAACACCGGGGAGCTGTTTTTT.

The chain links TRBV2 to TRBJ2-5; 9 bases align to TRBD1. The V gene end was trimmed by 7 bases and the J gene end by 2 bases; junction bases not matched to a gene: 5. In germline, CDR1 is SNHLY, CDR2 FYNNEI. This CDR3 is 14 amino acids long. CDR3 nucleotide sequence: TGTGCCAGCATCTTGGACAGGGGACAAGAGACCCAGTACTTC. Its translation: CASILDRGQETQYF.

The chain has TRBV13 and TRBJ2-5; no reliable D call. Deletions cut 7 bases from V and 6 bases from J, with 15 bases between. CDR1 PRHDT and CDR2 FYEKMQ come from the germline V gene (reference sequence). CDR3 length: 13 amino acids. Here the CDR3 DNA reads TGTGCCAGCACTCAGAGGTCACATCAGACCCAGTACTTC. This sequence encodes CASTQRSHQTQYF.